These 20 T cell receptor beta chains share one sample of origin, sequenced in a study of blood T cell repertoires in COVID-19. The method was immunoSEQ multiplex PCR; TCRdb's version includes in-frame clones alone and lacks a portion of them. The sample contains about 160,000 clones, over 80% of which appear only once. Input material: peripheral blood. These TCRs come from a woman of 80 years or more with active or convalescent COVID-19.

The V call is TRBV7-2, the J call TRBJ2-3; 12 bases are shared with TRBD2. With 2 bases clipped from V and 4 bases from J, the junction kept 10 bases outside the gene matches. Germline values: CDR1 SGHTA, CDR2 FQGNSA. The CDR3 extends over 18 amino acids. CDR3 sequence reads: CASSLIPSGGVGADTQYF. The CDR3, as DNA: TGTGCCAGCAGCTTAATCCCTAGCGGGGGGGTCGGGGCAGATACGCAGTATTTT.

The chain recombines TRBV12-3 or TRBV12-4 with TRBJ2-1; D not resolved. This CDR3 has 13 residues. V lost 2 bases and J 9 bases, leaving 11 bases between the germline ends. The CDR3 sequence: CASSLHGESEQFF. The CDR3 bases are TGTGCCAGCAGTTTACATGGAGAGAGTGAGCAGTTCTTC.

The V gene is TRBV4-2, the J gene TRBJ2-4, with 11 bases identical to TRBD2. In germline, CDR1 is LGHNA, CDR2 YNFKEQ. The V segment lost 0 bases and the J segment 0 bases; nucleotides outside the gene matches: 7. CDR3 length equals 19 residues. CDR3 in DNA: TGTGCCAGCAGCCAAGACCCGACTAGCGGGGTACTAGCCAAAAACATTCAGTACTTC. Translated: CASSQDPTSGVLAKNIQYF.

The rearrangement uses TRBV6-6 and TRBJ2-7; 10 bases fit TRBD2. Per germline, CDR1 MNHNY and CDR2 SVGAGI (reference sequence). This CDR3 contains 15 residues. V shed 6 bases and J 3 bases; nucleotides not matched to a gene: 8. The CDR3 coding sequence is TGTGCCAGCAGCTTAGCGGGGGGATCTCTCTACGAGCAGTACTTC. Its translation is CASSLAGGSLYEQYF.

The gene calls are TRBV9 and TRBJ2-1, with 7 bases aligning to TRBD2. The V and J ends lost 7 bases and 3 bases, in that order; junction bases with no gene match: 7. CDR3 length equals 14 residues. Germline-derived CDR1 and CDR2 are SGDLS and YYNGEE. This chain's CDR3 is CASGSGEGYNEQFF. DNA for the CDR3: TGTGCCAGCGGGAGCGGGGAGGGCTACAATGAGCAGTTCTTC.

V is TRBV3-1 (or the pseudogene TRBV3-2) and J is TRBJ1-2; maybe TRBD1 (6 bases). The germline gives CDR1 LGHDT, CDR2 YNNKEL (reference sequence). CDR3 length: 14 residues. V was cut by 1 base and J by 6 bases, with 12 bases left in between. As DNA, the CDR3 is TGTGCCAGCAGCCAAGCGGCAACAGGGCATGGCTACACCTTC. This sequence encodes CASSQAATGHGYTF.

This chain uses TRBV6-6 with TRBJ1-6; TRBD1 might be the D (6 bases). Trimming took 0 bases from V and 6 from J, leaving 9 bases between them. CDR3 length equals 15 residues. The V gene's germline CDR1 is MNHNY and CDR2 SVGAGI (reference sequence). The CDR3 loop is CASSYSTGPNSPLHF. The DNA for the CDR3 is TGTGCCAGCAGTTACTCTACAGGGCCTAATTCACCCCTCCACTTT.

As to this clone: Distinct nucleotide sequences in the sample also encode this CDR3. The CDR3 region is CASSDRLNTEAFF. The CDR3 DNA sequence: TGTGCCAGTTCGGACAGATTGAACACTGAAGCTTTCTTT. The chain combines TRBV19 with TRBJ1-1, with D possibly being TRBD1 (6 bases). V gave up 8 bases and J gave up 0 bases, with 10 bases separating them. Germline assignment: CDR1 LNHDA and CDR2 SQIVND (reference sequence). This CDR3 has 13 residues.

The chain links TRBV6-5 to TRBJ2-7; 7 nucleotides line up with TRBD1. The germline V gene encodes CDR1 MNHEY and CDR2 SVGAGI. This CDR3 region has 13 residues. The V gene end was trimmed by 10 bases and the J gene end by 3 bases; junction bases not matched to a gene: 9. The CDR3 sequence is CATERDSGYEQYF. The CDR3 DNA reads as TGTGCCACCGAAAGGGACAGCGGCTACGAGCAGTACTTC.

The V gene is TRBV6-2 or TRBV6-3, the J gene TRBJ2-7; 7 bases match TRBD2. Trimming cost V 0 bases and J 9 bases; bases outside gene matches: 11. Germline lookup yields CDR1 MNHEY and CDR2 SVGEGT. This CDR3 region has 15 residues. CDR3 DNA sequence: TGTGCCAGCAGTTACTCGATGACTAGCCAAGGACGGCAGTACTTC. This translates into CASSYSMTSQGRQYF.

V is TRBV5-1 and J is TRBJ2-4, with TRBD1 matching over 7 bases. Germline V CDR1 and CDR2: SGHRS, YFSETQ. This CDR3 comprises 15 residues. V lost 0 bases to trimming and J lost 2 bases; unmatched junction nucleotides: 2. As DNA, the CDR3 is TGCGCCAGCAGCTTGGTAGGGGGCACCAAAAACATTCAGTACTTC. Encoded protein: CASSLVGGTKNIQYF.

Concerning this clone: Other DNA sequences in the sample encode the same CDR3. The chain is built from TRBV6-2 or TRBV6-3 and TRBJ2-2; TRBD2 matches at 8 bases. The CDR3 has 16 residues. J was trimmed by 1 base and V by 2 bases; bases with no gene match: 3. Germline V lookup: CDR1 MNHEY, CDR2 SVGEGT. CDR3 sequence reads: CASSYRLAGNTGELFF. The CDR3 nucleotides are TGTGCCAGCAGTTACCGGCTAGCGGGGAACACCGGGGAGCTGTTTTTT.

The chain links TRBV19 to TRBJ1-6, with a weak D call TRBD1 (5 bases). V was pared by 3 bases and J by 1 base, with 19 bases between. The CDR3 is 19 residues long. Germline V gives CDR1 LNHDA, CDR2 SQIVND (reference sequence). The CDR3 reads CASSIRGGTGWSYNSPLHF. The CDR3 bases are TGTGCCAGTAGTATTCGGGGGGGAACTGGTTGGTCCTATAATTCACCCCTCCACTTT.

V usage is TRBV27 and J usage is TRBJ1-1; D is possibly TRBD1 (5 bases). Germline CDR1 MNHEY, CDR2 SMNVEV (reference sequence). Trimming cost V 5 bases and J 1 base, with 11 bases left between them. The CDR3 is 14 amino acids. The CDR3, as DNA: TGTGCCAGCAGTCTTCGGGGGGAGAACACTGAAGCTTTCTTT. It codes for CASSLRGENTEAFF.

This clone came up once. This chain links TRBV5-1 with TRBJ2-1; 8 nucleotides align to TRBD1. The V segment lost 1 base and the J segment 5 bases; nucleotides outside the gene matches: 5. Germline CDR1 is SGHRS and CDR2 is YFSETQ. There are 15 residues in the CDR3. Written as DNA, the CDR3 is TGCGCCAGCAGCTTGTCGGGACAGGTACACAATGAGCAGTTCTTC. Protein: CASSLSGQVHNEQFF.

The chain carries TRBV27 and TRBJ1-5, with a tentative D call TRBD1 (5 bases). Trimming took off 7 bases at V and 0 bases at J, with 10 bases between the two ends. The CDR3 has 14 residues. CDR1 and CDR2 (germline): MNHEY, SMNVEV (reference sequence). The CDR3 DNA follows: TGTGCCAGCAAGACAGACAATAGCAATCAGCCCCAGCATTTT. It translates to CASKTDNSNQPQHF.

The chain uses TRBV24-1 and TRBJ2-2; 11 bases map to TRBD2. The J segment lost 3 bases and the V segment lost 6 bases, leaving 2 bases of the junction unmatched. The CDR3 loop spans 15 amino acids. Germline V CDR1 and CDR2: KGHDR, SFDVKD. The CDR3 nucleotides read TGTGCCACCAGTCGTAGCGGGGGGGACACCGGGGAGCTGTTTTTT. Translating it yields CATSRSGGDTGELFF.

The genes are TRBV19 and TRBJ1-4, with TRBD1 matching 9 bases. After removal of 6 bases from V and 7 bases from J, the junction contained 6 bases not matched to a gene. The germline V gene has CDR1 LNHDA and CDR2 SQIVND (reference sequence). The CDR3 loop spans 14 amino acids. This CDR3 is CASSSDRGGEKLFF. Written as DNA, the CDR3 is TGTGCCAGTAGCTCGGACAGGGGAGGTGAAAAACTGTTTTTT.

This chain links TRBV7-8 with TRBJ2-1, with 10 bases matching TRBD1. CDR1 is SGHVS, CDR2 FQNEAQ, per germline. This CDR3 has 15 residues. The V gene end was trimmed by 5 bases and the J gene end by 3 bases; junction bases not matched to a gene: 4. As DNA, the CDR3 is TGTGCCAGCAGCCCGGGACAGGGGAACTACAATGAGCAGTTCTTC. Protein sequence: CASSPGQGNYNEQFF.

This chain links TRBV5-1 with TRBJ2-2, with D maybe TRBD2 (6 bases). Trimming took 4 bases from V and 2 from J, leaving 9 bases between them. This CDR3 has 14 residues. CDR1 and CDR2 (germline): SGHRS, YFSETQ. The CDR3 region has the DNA TGCGCCAGCAGCACTAGCCGCAACACCGGGGAGCTGTTTTTT. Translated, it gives CASSTSRNTGELFF.